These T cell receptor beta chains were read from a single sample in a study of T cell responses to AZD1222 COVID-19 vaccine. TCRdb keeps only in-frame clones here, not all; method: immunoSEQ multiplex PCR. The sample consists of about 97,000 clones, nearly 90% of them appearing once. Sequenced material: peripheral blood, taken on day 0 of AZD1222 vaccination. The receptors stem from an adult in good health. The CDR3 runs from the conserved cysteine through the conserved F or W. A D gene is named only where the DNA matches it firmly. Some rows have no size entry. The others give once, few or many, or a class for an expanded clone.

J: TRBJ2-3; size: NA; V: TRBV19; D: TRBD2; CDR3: CASSITSGGTDTQYF; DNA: TGTGCCAGTAGTATAACCAGCGGGGGAACAGATACGCAGTATTTT
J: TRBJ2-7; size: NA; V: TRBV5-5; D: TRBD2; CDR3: CASSWSHGGGNYEQYF; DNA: TGTGCCAGCAGCTGGTCTCACGGCGGGGGAAACTACGAGCAGTACTTC
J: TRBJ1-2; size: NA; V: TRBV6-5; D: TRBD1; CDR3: CASSYQGVKAGYTF; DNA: TGTGCCAGCAGCTATCAGGGGGTGAAAGCTGGCTACACCTTC
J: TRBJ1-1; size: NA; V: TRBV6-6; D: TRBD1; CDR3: CASSSQGDNTEAFF; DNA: TGTGCCAGCAGTTCGCAGGGGGATAACACTGAAGCTTTCTTT
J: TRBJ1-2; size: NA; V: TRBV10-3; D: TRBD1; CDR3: CAISVGGASYGYTF; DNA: TGTGCCATCAGTGTAGGGGGCGCCAGCTATGGCTACACCTTC
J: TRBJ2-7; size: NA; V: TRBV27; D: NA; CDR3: CASSPRGGLSYEQYF; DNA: TGTGCCAGCAGTCCCCGGGGCGGGCTCTCCTACGAGCAGTACTTC
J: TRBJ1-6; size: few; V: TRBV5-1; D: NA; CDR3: CASSLGQLNSPLHF; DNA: TGCGCCAGCAGCTTGGGGCAGTTGAATTCACCCCTCCACTTT
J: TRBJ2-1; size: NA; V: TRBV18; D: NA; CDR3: CASSPSPRGRVSGEQFF; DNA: TGTGCCAGCTCACCCTCCCCCCGGGGGCGGGTTAGCGGTGAGCAGTTCTTC
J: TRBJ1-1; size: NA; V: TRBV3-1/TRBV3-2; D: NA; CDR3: CASSQDFREEAFF; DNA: TGTGCCAGCAGCCAAGATTTCCGGGAAGAAGCTTTCTTT
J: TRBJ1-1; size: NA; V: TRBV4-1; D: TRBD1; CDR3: CASSQVGQGAQGEAFF; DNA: TGCGCCAGCAGCCAAGTTGGACAGGGGGCGCAAGGTGAAGCTTTCTTT
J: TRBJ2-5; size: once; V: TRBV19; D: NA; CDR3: CASSMKGSETQYF; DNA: TGTGCCAGTAGTATGAAAGGGAGCGAGACCCAGTACTTC
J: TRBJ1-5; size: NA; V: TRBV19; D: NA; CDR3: CASSTGQSLSNQPQHF; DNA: TGTGCCAGTAGTACCGGACAGTCACTTAGCAATCAGCCCCAGCATTTT
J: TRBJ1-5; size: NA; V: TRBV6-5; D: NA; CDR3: CASSYGGRNQPQHF; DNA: TGTGCCAGCAGTTACGGGGGCCGCAATCAGCCCCAGCATTTT
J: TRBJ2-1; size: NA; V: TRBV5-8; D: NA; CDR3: CASSYDGSSYNEQFF; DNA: TGTGCCAGCAGCTATGACGGCAGCTCCTACAATGAGCAGTTCTTC
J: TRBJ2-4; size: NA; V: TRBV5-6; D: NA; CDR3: CASSLAVGKIAKNIQYF; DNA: TGTGCCAGCAGCTTGGCGGTGGGGAAAATAGCCAAAAACATTCAGTACTTC
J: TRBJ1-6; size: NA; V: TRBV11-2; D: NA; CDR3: CASSPAAAGSPLHF; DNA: TGTGCCAGCAGCCCCGCCGCCGCCGGTTCACCCCTCCACTTT
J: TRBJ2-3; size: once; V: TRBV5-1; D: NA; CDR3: CASSLETDTQYF; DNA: TGCGCCAGCAGCTTGGAGACAGATACGCAGTATTTT
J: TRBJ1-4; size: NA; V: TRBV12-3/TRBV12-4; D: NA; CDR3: CASSPATNEKLFF; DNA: TGTGCCAGCAGCCCAGCAACTAATGAAAAACTGTTTTTT
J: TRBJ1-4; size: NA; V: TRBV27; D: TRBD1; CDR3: CASRTGAGNEKLFF; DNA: TGTGCCAGCAGGACAGGGGCGGGGAATGAAAAACTGTTTTTT
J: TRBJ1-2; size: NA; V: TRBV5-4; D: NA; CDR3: CASSEDTYGYTF; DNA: TGTGCCAGCAGCGAGGACACTTATGGCTACACCTTC
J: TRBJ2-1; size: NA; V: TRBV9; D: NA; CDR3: CASSVSAGTYNEQFF; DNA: TGTGCCAGCAGCGTAAGCGCGGGAACCTACAATGAGCAGTTCTTC
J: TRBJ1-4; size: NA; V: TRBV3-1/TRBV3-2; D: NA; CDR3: CASSQQGSNEKLFF; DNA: TGTGCCAGCAGCCAACAGGGTTCTAATGAAAAACTGTTTTTT
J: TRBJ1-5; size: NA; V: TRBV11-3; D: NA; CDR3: CASRRGFQPQHF; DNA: TGTGCCAGCAGACGGGGGTTCCAGCCCCAGCATTTT
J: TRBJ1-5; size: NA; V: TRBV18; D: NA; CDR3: CASSPTPLSNQPQHF; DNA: TGTGCCAGCTCACCAACCCCCCTTAGCAATCAGCCCCAGCATTTT
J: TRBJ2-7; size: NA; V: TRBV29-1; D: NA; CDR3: CSVEAGAGNEQYF; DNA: TGCAGCGTTGAAGCCGGGGCTGGAAACGAGCAGTACTTC